The source of this TCR beta chain is a study of blood T cell repertoires in COVID-19. Overall study: There were acute and convalescent COVID-19 samples, and they came from the United States, Italy and Spain. The cDNA or gDNA used as material had been derived from T cells, B-cell-depleted T cells, or PBMCs.

V was pared by 1 base and J by 7 bases, with 7 bases of the junction left unmatched. From germline, CDR1 is SGHTA and CDR2 FQGTGA. This CDR3 is built from 15 residues. Per the original methods: From reference gene primer amplification, estimates of nucleated cell counts were derived. This table comes from immunoSEQ multiplex PCR, and its TCRdb copy is limited to in-frame clones, with some not included. Clone size and V and J calls were adopted from that table, with D and trimming inferred from the DNA. The sample comprises some 170,000 clones, approximately 86% of which are singletons, and approximately 1.4% rests with the top ten.

The chain uses TRBV7-3 and TRBJ2-1; 7 bases agree with TRBD1. The receptor comes from a woman aged 45-65 years with acute or convalescent COVID-19. The specimen sequenced was peripheral blood. CDR3 in amino acids: CASSLSQGVRNEQFF. CDR3 in DNA: TGTGCCAGCAGCTTAAGCCAGGGGGTACGAAATGAGCAGTTCTTC. The full variable domain, completed using reference TRBV7-3 and TRBJ2-1, is GAGVSQTPSNKVTEKGKYVELRCDPISGHTALYWYRQSLGQGPEFLIYFQGTGAADDSGLPNDRFFAVRPEGSVSTLKIQRTERGDSAVYLCASSLSQGVRNEQFFGPGTRLTVL.